This T cell receptor (beta chain) stems from a study of blood T cell repertoires in COVID-19. About the research overall: Nucleic acid was either cDNA or gDNA, and it came from T cells, B-cell-depleted T cells, or PBMCs.

The method was immunoSEQ multiplex PCR; TCRdb's version includes in-frame clones alone and lacks a portion of them. This table holds around 150,000 clones, around 78% found once. This CDR3 contains 16 residues. Germline values: CDR1 LGHDT, CDR2 YNNKEL (reference sequence). Trimming cost V 1 base and J 4 bases, with 14 bases left between them. The sample consisted of peripheral blood. The TCR comes from an elderly woman with active or convalescent COVID-19. J is TRBJ1-3 and V is TRBV3-1 (or the pseudogene TRBV3-2); possible D gene TRBD1, 5 bases. The CDR3 loop is CASSQVGHGRGNTIYF. The DNA for the CDR3 is TGTGCCAGCAGCCAAGTCGGACACGGGCGGGGAAACACCATATATTTT.